The rows below give T cell receptor beta chains drawn from one sample of a study of T cells in Graves' hyperthyroidism and ophthalmopathy. MiXCR, run by TCRdb on the multiplex PCR reads, gives a single entry per CDR3 protein. The sample shows about 480,000 distinct CDR3 sequences, approximately 23% of them seen only once. Sequencing used blood. Receptor source: a woman aged 70-85 years with Graves' ophthalmopathy. Each CDR3 is given with its conserved first and last residue. A D gene is named only where the DNA matches it firmly. Some rows mark clone size as missing; the rest say once, few, many or name a class of expanded clone.

.	TRBD1	TRBV19	TRBJ2-4	TGTGCCAGTAGTGTCGACAGGGGGCTTACGTTGTCCAAAAACATTCAGTACTTC	CASSVDRGLTLSKNIQYF
.	.	TRBV7-9	TRBJ1-3	TGTGCCAGCGCTGGACAGTCTTCTGGAAACACCATATATTTT	CASAGQSSGNTIYF
many	.	TRBV7-9	TRBJ1-2	TGTGCCAGCAGCCCCTACAGACTTGACGGATCCTATGGCTACACCTTC	CASSPYRLDGSYGYTF
.	.	TRBV15	TRBJ1-5	TGTGCCACCAGCCCAATCAATCAGCCCCAGCATTTT	CATSPINQPQHF
.	TRBD2	TRBV6-1	TRBJ2-7	TGTGCCAGCAGTGAAGCGCGACTAGCGGTATACGAGCAGTACTTC	CASSEARLAVYEQYF
.	.	TRBV30	TRBJ1-4	TGTGCCTGGAGTGGCGGCTATAATGAAAAACTGTTTTTT	CAWSGGYNEKLFF
.	.	TRBV18	TRBJ1-2	TGTGCCAGCTCTTGGGGCTATGGCTACACCTTC	CASSWGYGYTF
many	.	TRBV20-1	TRBJ2-1	TGCAGTGCTAGAGTGGGCGGCAGAAGCTCCTACAATGAGCAGTTCTTC	CSARVGGRSSYNEQFF
.	.	TRBV6-1	TRBJ1-2	TGTGCCAGCAGTGAATGGGGGGGCCGTCCTGGGTATGGCTACACCTTC	CASSEWGGRPGYGYTF
few	TRBD2	TRBV3-1	TRBJ2-1	TGTGCCAGCAGCCAAGATTGGACTAGCGGCTATGAGCAGTTCTTC	CASSQDWTSGYEQFF
.	.	TRBV15	TRBJ2-7	TGTGCCACCAGCAGAGCTTCGATGCGGGACAGATCCTACGAGCAGTACTTC	CATSRASMRDRSYEQYF
.	.	TRBV5-1	TRBJ1-2	TGCGCCAGCAGCCCCCTGACGGCCGAGGGCGATGGTGGCTACACCTTC	CASSPLTAEGDGGYTF
.	.	TRBV11-2	TRBJ2-3	TGTGCCAGCACCCTAAATCACGAAAAAACGCAGTATTTT	CASTLNHEKTQYF
many	TRBD1	TRBV27	TRBJ2-7	TGTGCCAGCAGACCCGTGGGACAGAGATTATACGAGCAGTACTTC	CASRPVGQRLYEQYF
.	.	TRBV7-2	TRBJ1-5	TGTGCCAGCAGTGCAGCGGAGAATCAGCCCCAGCATTTT	CASSAAENQPQHF
.	.	TRBV2	TRBJ2-7	TGTGCCAGCGCACAAGGCCTCTACGAGCAGTACTTC	CASAQGLYEQYF
few	.	TRBV2	TRBJ1-5	TGTGCCAGCAGTGAAGAGGGGTTTCAGCCCCAGCATTTT	CASSEEGFQPQHF
few	TRBD2	TRBV18	TRBJ2-7	TGTGCCAGCTCACCGAGCGGGAGAACCGAGCAGTACTTC	CASSPSGRTEQYF
.	TRBD1	TRBV19	TRBJ2-1	TGTGCCAGTAGTGACCTCCCGGGACAGGGGGTGAAGGAGCAGTTCTTC	CASSDLPGQGVKEQFF
few	TRBD2	TRBV29-1	TRBJ2-1	TGCAGCGTTGATAGGACTAGCAGAAGCTCCTACAATGAGCAGTTCTTC	CSVDRTSRSSYNEQFF
.	.	TRBV11-2	TRBJ2-4	TGTGCCAGCAGCTTAGTGGGGGGAATACTAGCCAAAAACATTCAGTACTTC	CASSLVGGILAKNIQYF
many	.	TRBV3-1	TRBJ2-7	TGTGCCAGCAGCCAATCCGAACAACGAACGGGGGAGCAGTACTTC	CASSQSEQRTGEQYF
many	TRBD1	TRBV5-1	TRBJ2-7	TGCGCCAGCAGCTTGGACAGGGGGCTCTACGAGCAGTACTTC	CASSLDRGLYEQYF
few	.	TRBV7-3	TRBJ2-5	TGTGCCAGCAGCTTAAGTGCGGGGTACCAAGAGACCCAGTACTTC	CASSLSAGYQETQYF
few	TRBD2	TRBV7-8	TRBJ2-1	TGTGCCAGCGGCCCCACTAGCGGGATGTACAATGAGCAGTTCTTC	CASGPTSGMYNEQFF
.	TRBD2	TRBV2	TRBJ2-3	TGTGCCAGCATTATGGGACTACACACAGATACGCAGTATTTT	CASIMGLHTDTQYF
many	.	TRBV12-3/TRBV12-4	TRBJ1-1	TGTGCCAGCAAGCGCGGGGGGGAGAACACTGAAGCTTTCTTT	CASKRGGENTEAFF
few	TRBD1	TRBV10-2	TRBJ2-7	TGCGCCAGCAGTGAGCCCCGGGACAGGGGATCCTACGAGCAGTACTTC	CASSEPRDRGSYEQYF
.	.	TRBV20-1	TRBJ1-2	TGCAGTGCTAGAGATGGGAGGGGCATGCACTATGGCTACACCTTC	CSARDGRGMHYGYTF
many	TRBD1	TRBV5-1	TRBJ2-7	TGCGCCAGCAGCGAGGGGACAGCCTACGAGCAGTACTTC	CASSEGTAYEQYF
.	TRBD1	TRBV5-1	TRBJ2-1	TGCGCCAGCAGCTTAGACGGGACAGGGAGCGGGCAGTTCTTC	CASSLDGTGSGQFF
few	.	TRBV20-1	TRBJ2-2	TGCAGTGCTTCCGGAGAGGGGGTGCGAAGCACCGGGGAGCTGTTTTTT	CSASGEGVRSTGELFF
many	TRBD1	TRBV3-1	TRBJ2-5	TGTGCCAGCAGCCAAGAGGAGATAGGGGGCAGGGAGACCCAGTACTTC	CASSQEEIGGRETQYF
.	TRBD1	TRBV10-3	TRBJ2-7	TGTGCCATCAGTGCGGGACAGGGGACCTACGAGCAGTACTTC	CAISAGQGTYEQYF
few	.	TRBV11-2	TRBJ2-6	TGTGCCAGCAGCGCGACAGGTACTGGGGCCAACGTCCTGACTTTC	CASSATGTGANVLTF
many	.	TRBV11-2	TRBJ2-3	TGTGCCAGCAGCTTACATAAGAGGAACACAGATACGCAGTATTTT	CASSLHKRNTDTQYF
.	.	TRBV25-1	TRBJ2-1	TGTGCCAGCAGTGAAATAGTTGGTGAGCAGTTCTTC	CASSEIVGEQFF
few	.	TRBV4-2	TRBJ2-5	TGTGCCAGCAGCAACCCGACTAGGTCTGACGAGACCCAGTACTTC	CASSNPTRSDETQYF
.	.	TRBV19	TRBJ2-3	TGTGCCAGTAGTATCCACTCCATGAGGACAGATACGCAGTATTTT	CASSIHSMRTDTQYF
.	TRBD1	TRBV9	TRBJ2-7	TGTGCCAGCAGCACGGGACAGGGTCTGTCCTACGAGCAGTACTTC	CASSTGQGLSYEQYF
.	TRBD2	TRBV29-1	TRBJ2-5	TGCAGCGGGGGGGGGGGACAAGAGACCCAGTACTTC	CSGGGGQETQYF
few	.	TRBV30	TRBJ2-7	TGTGCCTGGAGTACGGGTCTCTACGAGCAGTACTTC	CAWSTGLYEQYF
.	TRBD2	TRBV7-3	TRBJ2-1	TGTGCCAGCAGCCCCGCTGGCGGGAGGGCCGGGAATGAGCAGTTCTTC	CASSPAGGRAGNEQFF
.	.	TRBV5-1	TRBJ1-1	TGCGCCAGCAGCGTCGGAGCCCGTAACGTGGGGGCTTTCTTT	CASSVGARNVGAFF
many	TRBD2	TRBV7-2	TRBJ2-7	TGTGCCAGCAGCTCGACTAGCGGGAGGCCCGAGCAGTACTTC	CASSSTSGRPEQYF
few	.	TRBV20-1	TRBJ1-2	TGCAGTGCCCAGGTTCAGAACGTCTATGGCTACACCTTC	CSAQVQNVYGYTF
few	.	TRBV5-1	TRBJ2-7	TGCGCCAGCAGCTTTGAACAGGGACCCTACGAGCAGTACTTC	CASSFEQGPYEQYF